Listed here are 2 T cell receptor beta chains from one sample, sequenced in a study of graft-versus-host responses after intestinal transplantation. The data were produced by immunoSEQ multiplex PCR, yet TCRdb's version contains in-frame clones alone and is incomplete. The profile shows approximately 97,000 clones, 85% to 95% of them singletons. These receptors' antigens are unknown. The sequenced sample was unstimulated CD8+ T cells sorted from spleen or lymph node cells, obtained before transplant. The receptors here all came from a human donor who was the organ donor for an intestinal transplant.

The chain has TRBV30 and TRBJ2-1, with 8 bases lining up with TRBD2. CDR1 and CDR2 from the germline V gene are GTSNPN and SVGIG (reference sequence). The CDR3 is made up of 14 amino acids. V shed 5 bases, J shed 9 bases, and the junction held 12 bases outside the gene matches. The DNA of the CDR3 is TGTGCCTGGGGGAGAAGCGGGAGCAGGCGTGAGCAGTTCTTC. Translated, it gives CAWGRSGSRREQFF.

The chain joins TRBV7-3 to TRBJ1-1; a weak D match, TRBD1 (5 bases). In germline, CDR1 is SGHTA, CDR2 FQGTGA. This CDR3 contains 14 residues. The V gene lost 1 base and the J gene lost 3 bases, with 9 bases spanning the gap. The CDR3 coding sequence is TGTGCCAGCAGCTTAATAGGGGCTGACACTGAAGCTTTCTTT. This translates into CASSLIGADTEAFF.